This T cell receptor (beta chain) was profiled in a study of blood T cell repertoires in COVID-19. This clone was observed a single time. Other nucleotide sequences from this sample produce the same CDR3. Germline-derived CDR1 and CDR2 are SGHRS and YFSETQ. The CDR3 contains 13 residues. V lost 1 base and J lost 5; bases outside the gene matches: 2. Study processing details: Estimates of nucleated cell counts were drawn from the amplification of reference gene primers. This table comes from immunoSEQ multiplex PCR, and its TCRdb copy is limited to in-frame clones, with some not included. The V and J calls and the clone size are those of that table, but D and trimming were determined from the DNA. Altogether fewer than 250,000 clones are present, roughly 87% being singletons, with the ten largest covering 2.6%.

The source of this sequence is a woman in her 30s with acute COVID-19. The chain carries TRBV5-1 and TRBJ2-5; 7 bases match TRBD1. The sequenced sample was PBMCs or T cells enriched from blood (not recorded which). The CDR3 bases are TGCGCCAGCAGCTTGAGACAGGGCGAGACCCAGTACTTC. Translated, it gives CASSLRQGETQYF. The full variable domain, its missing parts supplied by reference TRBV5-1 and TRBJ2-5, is KAGVTQTPRYLIKTRGQQVTLSCSPISGHRSVSWYQQTPGQGLQFLFEYFSETQRNKGNFPGRFSGRQFSNSRSEMNVSTLELGDSALYLCASSLRQGETQYFGPGTRLLVL.